The TCR beta chain described here comes from a study of blood T cell repertoires in COVID-19 (dated by TCRdb to about 2020). With regard to the full study: Collaborator samples came from the United States, Italy and Spain and covered acute and convalescent phases of COVID-19. The prospective study material was composed of cDNA or gDNA derived from T cells, B-cell-depleted T cells, or PBMCs. The dataset comprised deeply sampled blood TCRbeta repertoires from subjects exposed to, actively infected with, or recovered from COVID-19. A freely available public database, intended as a resource for researchers studying the immune response to SARS-CoV-2, is where the repertoires were released. The samples were drawn from two sources: the first 160 participants of the ongoing ImmuneRACE study, and 1,254 subjects contributed by 6 global collaborators. Sample metadata almost always included a de-identified subject ID, COVID-19 status, age in years and sex. Where available, HLA class I and class II types were taken from metadata supplied by the sample provider and were not determined by assay-based typing. The paper as a whole reports these results and caveats: The quantity of clinical and demographic metadata differed by source and by participant and was supplied without curation.

Whole blood was collected in K2EDTA tubes by collaborating institutions according to the institutions' own protocols. Collaborator samples were shipped for TCRbeta analysis as frozen whole blood, isolated PBMCs, or DNA extracted from either sample type. V lost 3 bases and J lost 0 bases; the stretch between them is 23 bases long. CDR1 and CDR2, per the germline V gene (reference sequence), are MNHEY and SMNVEV. The CDR3 runs 19 residues from the cysteine to the phenylalanine. The sequence is cut down to CDR3 DNA, 57 bases in frame from base 1. TCRbeta CDR3 regions were amplified from genomic DNA using the immunoSEQ Assay, a bias-controlled multiplex PCR. The paper's processing steps were these. Within the assay, amplification of reference gene primers was used to estimate how many nucleated cells each sample contained. To quantify the absolute abundance of each unique TCRbeta CDR3 rearrangement, sequence reads were collapsed and filtered. For each sample, productive Simpson clonality was calculated by taking the square root of Simpson's diversity index across productive rearrangements. Drawn from immuneACCESS, this table holds only the in-frame rearrangements with V and J called that TCRdb kept. Clones are partly lost; checked studies trace under half to an unresolved V gene and leave the rest unexplained. The DNA was the basis for D and trimming; V, J and clone size are from that table. This sample lists tens of thousands of clones; about nine tenths were detected once. Under 5% of the sample is in the top ten clones.

This clone came up once. No cognate antigen has been identified for it. Per-base quality was not reported, and no clone a single base away is much larger than it. This receptor was identified in a human donor in a cohort sampled during active COVID-19. The sequenced sample was peripheral blood. Recombination connected TRBV27 to TRBJ1-1; TRBD1 might be the D gene, on 6 matching bases. The nucleotide sequence reads as follows: TGTGCCAGCAGTTTTAGGGGGAGGGGACTTAACCTCATGAACACTGAAGCTTTCTTT. Translated, it gives CASSFRGRGLNLMNTEAFF.